These 15 T cell receptor beta chains share one sample of origin, sequenced in a study of blood T cells in healthy people across ages. A second 7 to 11 cycle PCR used barcoded and J-beta primers. TCRdb analysed the 5' RACE reads with MiXCR anew, one entry per CDR3 protein. The sample consists of just over 800,000 distinct CDR3 sequences, around 68% of them appearing once. The sample consisted of blood. These receptors came from a man aged 25-45 years in good health.

This clonotype occurred once. The chain combines TRBV7-2 with TRBJ2-2, with 8 bases identical to TRBD2. Trimming at V came to 3 bases and at J to 6 bases, leaving 6 bases not matched to a gene. The CDR3 sequence is 15 residues long. The germline V gene encodes CDR1 SGHTA and CDR2 FQGNSA. The CDR3 coding sequence is TGTGCCAGCAGCTTGATAGCGGGGTACGCCGGGGAGCTGTTTTTT. Translating gives CASSLIAGYAGELFF. The full variable domain, in which reference TRBV7-2 and TRBJ2-2 provide the parts outside the CDR3, is GAGVSQSPSNKVTEKGKDVELRCDPISGHTALYWYRQSLGQGLEFLIYFQGNSAPDKSGLPSDRFSAERTGGSVSTLTIQRTQQEDSAVYLCASSLIAGYAGELFFGEGSRLTVL.

Concerning this clonotype: One junction end disagrees with the germline gene, perhaps due to a read error. The CDR3: CAGSPSTDTQYF. CDR3 nucleotide sequence: TGTGCCGGCAGCCCTAGCACAGATACGCAGTATTTT. The V gene is TRBV11-1, the J gene TRBJ2-3; unclear D gene. The CDR3 has 12 residues. Germline V gene data show CDR1 as SGHAT and CDR2 as FQDESV (reference sequence).

The table lists this clonotype with a count of one. The genes are TRBV20-1 and TRBJ1-5; tentative D call: TRBD1 (5 bases). Germline loops: CDR1 DFQATT, CDR2 SNEGSKA (reference sequence). V gave up 5 bases and J gave up 5 bases, with 10 bases separating them. The CDR3 loop spans 12 amino acids. Written as DNA, the CDR3 is TGCAGTGCTGCTGACAGACATCAGCCCCAGCATTTT. As protein: CSAADRHQPQHF.

The chain couples TRBV7-9 to TRBJ2-1; the D is unclear. Germline CDR1 reads SEHNR; CDR2 reads FQNEAQ (reference sequence). This CDR3 is built from 14 residues. With 5 bases removed from V and 6 bases from J, the gap between germline ends came to 14 bases. The CDR3 loop is CASSVSPYGNEQFF. CDR3 sequence (DNA): TGTGCCAGCAGCGTGTCCCCCTACGGCAATGAGCAGTTCTTC.

This clonotype was counted once. The J gene is TRBJ1-6, the V gene TRBV5-1, with a tentative D call TRBD1 (6 bases). Germline-derived CDR1 and CDR2 are SGHRS and YFSETQ. The CDR3 extends over 17 amino acids. V shed 3 bases and J shed 0 bases, with 13 bases lying between them. Written as DNA, the CDR3 is TGCGCCAGCAGCTCAACAGGGTCCAGCTCCTATAATTCACCCCTCCACTTT. Residues: CASSSTGSSSYNSPLHF.

This chain uses TRBV14 with TRBJ2-1; TRBD2 is a possible D gene (5 bases). Trimming pared 4 bases from V and 1 base from J, leaving 17 bases between. CDR3 length: 17 residues. Per germline, CDR1 SGHDN and CDR2 FVKESK. CDR3 sequence reads: CASSPLEVAISYNEQFF. The DNA of the CDR3 is TGTGCCAGCAGCCCCCTGGAGGTCGCGATTTCCTACAATGAGCAGTTCTTC.

This clonotype was seen only a few times. V and J are TRBV5-1 and TRBJ2-7; D might be TRBD2 (6 bases). The V gene's germline CDR1 is SGHRS and CDR2 YFSETQ. V lost 0 bases, J lost 3 bases, and 10 bases lay in between. The CDR3 is made up of 14 amino acids. CDR3: CASSLAGEGYEQYF. CDR3 bases: TGCGCCAGCAGCTTGGCGGGAGAGGGCTACGAGCAGTACTTC.

The chain couples TRBV9 to TRBJ2-5, with unresolved D. This CDR3 region has 14 residues. Trimming pared 3 bases from V and 2 bases from J, leaving 11 bases between. The germline CDR1 and CDR2 sequences are SGDLS and YYNGEE. The DNA for the CDR3 is TGTGCCAGCAGCGAGTCAGCACCTCAAGAGACCCAGTACTTC. It is translated as CASSESAPQETQYF. The full variable domain, in which reference TRBV9 and TRBJ2-5 provide the parts outside the CDR3, is DSGVTQTPKHLITATGQRVTLRCSPRSGDLSVYWYQQSLDQGLQFLIQYYNGEERAKGNILERFSAQQFPDLHSELNLSSLELGDSALYFCASSESAPQETQYFGPGTRLLVL.

V gene TRBV27 combines with J gene TRBJ2-4; D is perhaps TRBD1 (5 bases). The ends were cut back, 5 bases at V and 0 bases at J, with 14 bases in the middle. CDR3 size: 16 residues. CDR1 and CDR2 (germline): MNHEY, SMNVEV (reference sequence). The CDR3 nucleotides are TGTGCCAGCAGTCCCCCCCTGGGGCTAGCCAAAAACATTCAGTACTTC. As protein: CASSPPLGLAKNIQYF.

This clonotype was counted only a few times. The rearrangement links TRBV5-1 to TRBJ2-6; D uncertain. The CDR3 runs 17 residues. Trimming shortened V by 0 bases and J by 0 bases, and 10 bases separated the two germline ends. The germline V gene encodes CDR1 SGHRS and CDR2 YFSETQ. DNA of the CDR3: TGCGCCAGCAGCTTGGTTCCTTTCGGCTCTGGGGCCAACGTCCTGACTTTC. Amino acids: CASSLVPFGSGANVLTF.

The CDR3 protein is CASSVWGEVADTQYF. In DNA, the CDR3 is TGTGCCAGCAGCGTGTGGGGGGAAGTTGCAGATACGCAGTATTTT. The J gene is TRBJ2-3, the V gene TRBV9, with D possibly TRBD2 on 6 matching bases. Per the germline V gene, CDR1 is SGDLS and CDR2 is YYNGEE. This CDR3 is built from 15 residues. V was pared by 2 bases and J by 4 bases, with 14 bases between.

DNA for the CDR3: TGTGCCAGCAGTTTAGGCCCCGGGACTAGCGTCCCCCCTGAGCAGTTCTTC. This translates into CASSLGPGTSVPPEQFF. The chain is built from TRBV28 and TRBJ2-1; 10 nucleotides agree with TRBD2. From germline, CDR1 is MDHEN and CDR2 SYDVKM. The V and J ends lost 2 bases and 9 bases, in that order; junction bases with no gene match: 13. The length of the CDR3 is 17 residues.

The chain is built from TRBV10-3 and TRBJ1-2, with TRBD1 matching 7 bases. CDR3 length equals 13 residues. The germline V gene encodes CDR1 ENHRY and CDR2 SYGVKD. Trimming at V came to 2 bases and at J to 6 bases, leaving 3 bases not matched to a gene. Here the CDR3 reads CAISERGGDGYTF. In DNA, the CDR3 is TGTGCCATCAGTGAGCGAGGGGGCGATGGCTACACCTTC.

The V and J genes are TRBV6-2 or TRBV6-3 and TRBJ2-1, with D maybe TRBD1 (6 bases). The CDR3 is made up of 16 amino acids. The V end lost 7 bases, the J end lost 4 bases, and 20 bases lay between the germline ends. From germline, CDR1 is MNHEY and CDR2 SVGEGT. The CDR3 nucleotides read TGTGCCAGCATCTTCGCAGGGGCGGCGGATTACAATGAGCAGTTCTTC. Translating gives CASIFAGAADYNEQFF.

This clonotype was found a few times. The gene calls are TRBV2 and TRBJ2-6; weak D call: TRBD2 (6 bases). The CDR3 sequence is 15 residues long. Per germline, CDR1 SNHLY and CDR2 FYNNEI. Trimming removed 3 bases from V and 3 bases from J, with 9 bases in between. Here the CDR3 DNA reads TGTGCCAGCAGTGACCCGGGGGATGGGGCCAACGTCCTGACTTTC. Translation gives CASSDPGDGANVLTF.